This T cell receptor (beta chain) comes out of a study of identifying expanded T cells in peripheral blood. Study-wide results and caveats: Roughly two-week clone count variance significantly increased as total template count grew.

Data came from immunoSEQ multiplex PCR; TCRdb stores just in-frame clones and leaves some out. The sample includes some 130,000 clones, approximately 86% of them seen just once. Collection occurred without any documented infections or immune events in donors. About this clone: Its antigen is still unknown.

V was clipped by 3 bases and J by 0 bases, with 12 bases between them. Per the germline V gene, CDR1 is SGDLS and CDR2 is YYNGEE. This CDR3 contains 15 residues. The receptor was isolated from a person between 18 and 75 years old in good health. The gene calls are TRBV9 and TRBJ1-1; D gene unclear. The sequenced sample consisted of blood. In nucleotides, the CDR3 is TGTGCCAGCAGCGAGATGGACGGATTGAACACTGAAGCTTTCTTT. Translation gives CASSEMDGLNTEAFF.